Shown below are 26 T cell receptor beta chains from a single sample sequenced in a study of blood T cell repertoires in COVID-19. Libraries were prepared by immunoSEQ multiplex PCR; TCRdb keeps only in-frame clonotypes and omits some of them. Of over 50,000 clones in the sample, 65% to 90% are singletons; the top ten hold approximately 27%. Sequenced input: peripheral blood. These receptors all stem from a human donor in a cohort sampled during active COVID-19.

The rearrangement links TRBV19 to TRBJ1-1; TRBD1 agrees at 8 bases. The V and J ends lost 7 bases and 3 bases, in that order; junction bases with no gene match: 7. This CDR3 spans 14 amino acids. Germline values: CDR1 LNHDA, CDR2 SQIVND (reference sequence). The CDR3 is CASTTDRVYTEAFF. Written as DNA, the CDR3 is TGTGCCAGTACTACGGACAGGGTATACACTGAAGCTTTCTTT.

The chain couples TRBV15 to TRBJ2-1, with 11 bases matching TRBD1. The V segment lost 4 bases and the J segment 6 bases; nucleotides outside the gene matches: 5. Germline values: CDR1 LNHNV, CDR2 YYDKDF (reference sequence). The CDR3 length is 15 residues. This chain's CDR3 is CATSKDRGRINEQFF. The CDR3 DNA is TGTGCCACCAGCAAGGACAGGGGGCGAATCAATGAGCAGTTCTTC. Together with reference TRBV15 and TRBJ2-1, the CDR3 gives the full variable domain: DAMVIQNPRYQVTQFGKPVTLSCSQTLNHNVMYWYQQKSSQAPKLLFHYYDKDFNNEADTPDNFQSRRPNTSFCFLDIRSPGLGDTAMYLCATSKDRGRINEQFFGPGTRLTVL.

The chain uses TRBV5-6 and TRBJ1-1; TRBD1 agrees at 9 bases. J lost 5 bases, V lost 5 bases, and 10 bases had no gene match. Germline values: CDR1 SGHDT, CDR2 YYEEEE. This CDR3 is built from 15 residues. The CDR3 nucleotides are TGTGCCAGCAGGGGAGGGGGACAGGGAAGAACTGAAGCTTTCTTT. Its protein is CASRGGGQGRTEAFF.

The chain recombines TRBV28 with TRBJ1-3; D is uncertain. The CDR3 totals 17 residues. Germline-derived CDR1 and CDR2 are MDHEN and SYDVKM. The V gene lost 4 bases and the J gene lost 0 bases, with 16 bases spanning the gap. The CDR3 nucleotides are TGTGCCAGCAGTTCCGGCGGCGGGGTGCCCTCTGGAAACACCATATATTTT. Its protein is CASSSGGGVPSGNTIYF.

CDR3 residues: CASSPGGRNSGNTIYF. Written as DNA, the CDR3 is TGTGCCAGCAGCCCAGGGGGACGCAACTCTGGAAACACCATATATTTT. This chain joins TRBV9 and TRBJ1-3; TRBD1 agrees at 7 bases. Germline-derived CDR1 and CDR2 are SGDLS and YYNGEE. V shed 4 bases and J 0 bases; nucleotides not matched to a gene: 7. The CDR3 has 16 amino acids.

This clone was seen a single time. This chain links TRBV7-2 with TRBJ2-1; 11 bases are shared with TRBD1. Germline V gene sequence: CDR1 SGHTA, CDR2 FQGNSA. The length of the CDR3 is 16 residues. Trimming cost V 1 base and J 4 bases; bases outside gene matches: 3. CDR3 sequence: CASSLVGTGGYNEQFF. The CDR3 DNA reads TGTGCCAGCAGCTTAGTTGGGACAGGGGGGTACAATGAGCAGTTCTTC.

This chain uses TRBV5-1 with TRBJ1-4, with D unclear. The CDR3 is 14 residues long. Per the germline V gene, CDR1 is SGHRS and CDR2 is YFSETQ. The V and J ends lost 0 bases and 4 bases respectively, with 7 bases between them. The DNA for the CDR3 is TGCGCCAGCAGCTTGGGGGAGTTTAATGAAAAACTGTTTTTT. This sequence encodes CASSLGEFNEKLFF.

The J gene is TRBJ2-1, the V gene TRBV11-2; a possible D gene is TRBD1 (5 bases). V dropped 1 base and J dropped 5 bases, with 12 bases sitting between them. The CDR3 extends over 15 amino acids. The V gene's germline CDR1 is SGHAT and CDR2 FQNNGV. The CDR3 sequence is CASSLGWPRDNEQFF. CDR3 bases: TGTGCCAGCAGCTTAGGTTGGCCCAGGGACAATGAGCAGTTCTTC.

V usage is TRBV7-9 and J usage is TRBJ2-3, with a weak D call TRBD2 (5 bases). This CDR3 has 14 residues. The V and J ends lost 8 bases and 2 bases respectively, with 14 bases between them. CDR1 SEHNR and CDR2 FQNEAQ come from the germline V gene (reference sequence). The CDR3 coding sequence is TGTGCCAGCGCGGTGAGGGAATACACAGATACGCAGTATTTT. Protein sequence: CASAVREYTDTQYF.

The rearrangement joins TRBV27 to TRBJ1-4, with 7 bases lining up with TRBD1. V shed 5 bases and J 8 bases; nucleotides not matched to a gene: 5. CDR1 is MNHEY, CDR2 SMNVEV, per germline (reference sequence). This CDR3 has 13 residues. The CDR3 sequence is CASSRQGEEKLFF. Here the CDR3 DNA reads TGTGCCAGCAGTAGACAGGGTGAAGAAAAACTGTTTTTT. Full variable domain (rest looked up from reference TRBV27 and TRBJ1-4): EAQVTQNPRYLITVTGKKLTVTCSQNMNHEYMSWYRQDPGLGLRQIYYSMNVEVTDKGDVPEGYKVSRKEKRNFPLILESPSPNQTSLYFCASSRQGEEKLFFGSGTQLSVL.

The V call is TRBV18, the J call TRBJ1-6, with unresolved D. This CDR3 has 16 residues. Trimming removed 3 bases at V and 0 bases at J, with 9 bases between. The germline gives CDR1 KGHSH, CDR2 LQKENI. In DNA, the CDR3 is TGTGCCAGCTCACCCAGAGGTGACTCCTATAATTCACCCCTCCACTTT. Its protein is CASSPRGDSYNSPLHF. Full variable domain (remainder filled in from reference TRBV18 and TRBJ1-6): NAGVMQNPRHLVRRRGQEARLRCSPMKGHSHVYWYRQLPEEGLKFMVYLQKENIIDESGMPKERFSAEFPKEGPSILRIQQVVRGDSAAYFCASSPRGDSYNSPLHFGNGTRLTVT.

The chain joins TRBV11-1 to TRBJ1-4; D may be TRBD1 (5 bases). The CDR3 has 15 residues. V was trimmed by 5 bases and J by 0 bases, leaving 10 bases between them. Germline V gene data show CDR1 as SGHAT and CDR2 as FQDESV (reference sequence). The CDR3, as DNA: TGTGCCAGCAGCCTGGGGCGAGCAACTAATGAAAAACTGTTTTTT. This sequence encodes CASSLGRATNEKLFF.

J is TRBJ1-1 and V is TRBV29-1, with D perhaps TRBD1 (5 bases). Trimming removed 6 bases at V and 3 bases at J, with 11 bases between. There are 12 residues in the CDR3. Germline loops: CDR1 SQVTM, CDR2 ANQGSEA. The CDR3 DNA sequence: TGCAGCGTAGCTCGGGGGGACACTGAAGCTTTCTTT. Its translation is CSVARGDTEAFF.

This rearrangement joins TRBV10-3 to TRBJ2-7; D might be TRBD1 (6 bases). CDR3 length: 15 residues. Germline V CDR1 and CDR2: ENHRY, SYGVKD. Trimming shortened V by 6 bases and J by 0 bases, and 15 bases separated the two germline ends. CDR3 protein: CAISGQISLSYEQYF. CDR3 coding DNA: TGTGCCATCAGCGGACAGATCAGCCTCTCCTACGAGCAGTACTTC.

J is TRBJ2-3 and V is TRBV2; D is perhaps TRBD2 (6 bases). The CDR3 is made up of 12 amino acids. V shed 6 bases and J shed 11 bases, with 15 bases lying between them. Germline CDR1 SNHLY, CDR2 FYNNEI. The CDR3 spells CASRGTGSWQYF. Written as DNA, the CDR3 is TGTGCCAGCAGGGGGACTGGTAGTTGGCAGTATTTT. The whole variable domain, remainder taken from reference TRBV2 and TRBJ2-3, is EPEVTQTPSHQVTQMGQEVILRCVPISNHLYFYWYRQILGQKVEFLVSFYNNEISEKSEIFDDQFSVERPDGSNFTLKIRSTKLEDSAMYFCASRGTGSWQYFGPGTRLTVL.

The chain combines TRBV28 with TRBJ1-5, with 10 bases that match TRBD1. The CDR3 has 15 residues. With 4 bases clipped from V and 6 bases from J, the junction kept 6 bases outside the gene matches. Germline CDR1 is MDHEN and CDR2 is SYDVKM. The DNA of the CDR3 is TGTGCCAGCAGTTCCCCGGGACAGGGGAGTCAGCCCCAGCATTTT. Residues: CASSSPGQGSQPQHF. Based on the CDR3 plus reference TRBV28 and TRBJ1-5, the full variable domain is DVKVTQSSRYLVKRTGEKVFLECVQDMDHENMFWYRQDPGLGLRLIYFSYDVKMKEKGDIPEGYSVSREKKERFSLILESASTNQTSMYLCASSSPGQGSQPQHFGDGTRLSIL.

V and J are TRBV30 and TRBJ2-2; 7 bases are a match to TRBD1. This CDR3 has 16 residues. The trim removed 4 bases at V and 7 bases at J, leaving 15 bases unmatched. The germline V gene has CDR1 GTSNPN and CDR2 SVGIG (reference sequence). CDR3 protein: CAWTLGLGGQGGELFF. The CDR3, as DNA: TGTGCCTGGACCCTCGGGCTAGGGGGCCAAGGCGGGGAGCTGTTTTTT.

V and J are TRBV6-4 and TRBJ2-2, with 10 bases lining up with TRBD2. There are 15 residues in the CDR3. CDR1 MRHNA and CDR2 SNTAGT come from the germline V gene. Trimming cost V 5 bases and J 4 bases; bases outside gene matches: 4. The CDR3 here is CASSLAGGFTGELFF. DNA of the CDR3: TGTGCCAGCAGTTTAGCGGGAGGTTTCACCGGGGAGCTGTTTTTT.

As to this clone: The germline gene is not matched at one end of the junction; a read error may be the cause. The CDR3 DNA sequence: TGTGCCAGCAGCTCAGGAGACCGGGAGCGGTACTTC. As protein: CASSSGDRERYF. The rearrangement links TRBV7-9 to TRBJ2-7; D perhaps matches TRBD2 (6 bases). Germline V gene sequence: CDR1 SEHNR, CDR2 FQNEAQ (reference sequence). The CDR3 is made up of 12 amino acids.

The chain links TRBV27 to TRBJ2-7; 8 nucleotides align to TRBD1. From germline, CDR1 is MNHEY and CDR2 SMNVEV (reference sequence). CDR3 length: 16 amino acids. V dropped 3 bases and J dropped 2; count of bases not matched to a gene: 9. CDR3 residues: CASSFRASDRAYEQYF. CDR3 DNA sequence: TGTGCCAGCAGTTTTCGAGCGTCGGACAGGGCCTACGAGCAGTACTTC.

The gene calls are TRBV21-1 and TRBJ2-7; the table's D call, TRBD1, has no DNA check behind it. TRBV21-1 is a known pseudogene. The length of the CDR3 is 15 residues. Written as DNA, the CDR3 is TGTGCCAGCAGCCCCCGGGACACACGCCCCCACGAGCAGTACTTC. This encodes CASSPRDTRPHEQYF.

As DNA, the CDR3 is TGTGCCAGCAGCTTAGCCGCTAGCGGGAGCAATGAGCAGTTCTTC. This codes for CASSLAASGSNEQFF. The chain has TRBV7-9 and TRBJ2-1, with 10 bases fitting TRBD2. This CDR3 contains 15 residues. Germline CDR1 and CDR2: SEHNR and FQNEAQ (reference sequence). The V and J ends lost 0 bases and 6 bases, in that order; junction bases with no gene match: 2.

The chain recombines TRBV30 with TRBJ2-7; D may be TRBD1 (6 bases). The CDR3 has 13 amino acids. V shed 4 bases and J shed 2 bases, with 12 bases lying between them. The germline V gene has CDR1 GTSNPN and CDR2 SVGIG (reference sequence). CDR3 loop: CAWTGEGAYEQYF. For the CDR3, the DNA is TGTGCCTGGACAGGGGAAGGGGCCTACGAGCAGTACTTC.

This clone was detected a few times. J is TRBJ2-7 and V is TRBV5-1, with D tentatively TRBD2 (5 bases). The V gene lost 0 bases and the J gene lost 0 bases, with 16 bases spanning the gap. The CDR3 has 17 amino acids. In germline, CDR1 is SGHRS, CDR2 YFSETQ. This chain's CDR3 is CASSLAKVSGSSYEQYF. CDR3 coding DNA: TGCGCCAGCAGCTTGGCCAAGGTCTCTGGGAGCTCCTACGAGCAGTACTTC.

The chain employs TRBV6-5 and TRBJ2-4; 9 nucleotides align to TRBD1. Trimming cost V 8 bases and J 6 bases; bases outside gene matches: 8. In germline, CDR1 is MNHEY, CDR2 SVGAGI. This CDR3 has 14 amino acids. The CDR3: CASLDRGTRNIQYF. The CDR3, as DNA: TGTGCCAGCTTGGACAGGGGTACTAGAAACATTCAGTACTTC.

There are a few counts of this clone. The chain links TRBV18 to TRBJ2-7, with 11 bases that match TRBD2. The CDR3 has 16 amino acids. The trim removed 5 bases at V and 3 bases at J, leaving 9 bases unmatched. The germline V gene has CDR1 KGHSH and CDR2 LQKENI. This chain's CDR3 is CASSSLTSGENYEQYF. CDR3 in DNA: TGTGCCAGCTCATCTCTGACTAGCGGGGAAAACTACGAGCAGTACTTC. The whole variable domain, remainder taken from reference TRBV18 and TRBJ2-7, is NAGVMQNPRHLVRRRGQEARLRCSPMKGHSHVYWYRQLPEEGLKFMVYLQKENIIDESGMPKERFSAEFPKEGPSILRIQQVVRGDSAAYFCASSSLTSGENYEQYFGPGTRLTVT.